The 17 T cell receptor beta chains presented below share a single source sample, sequenced in a study of breast tumors, draining lymph nodes, adjacent tissues. Breast cancer patients provided tissue from their axillary draining lymph nodes. TCRdb itself ran the multiplex PCR reads through MiXCR, one entry per CDR3 protein. The sample contains 120,000 or so distinct CDR3 sequences, nearly 20% of which appear only once. The sequenced sample consisted of axillary lymph node tissue. The receptors stem from a female donor with breast cancer. Some clones in this sample may be carry-over from other donors' samples.

In regard to this clonotype: A read error may account for a junction end that differs from germline. The chain has TRBV18 and TRBJ1-2; 9 bases are shared with TRBD1. The CDR3 totals 15 residues. Germline CDR1 reads KGHSH; CDR2 reads LQKENI. DNA for the CDR3: TGTGCCAGCTCACCAACGAATACAGGGGGCTATGGCTACGCCTTC. This encodes CASSPTNTGGYGYAF.

About this clonotype: This sequence may be a read error, since a much larger clone differs from it by one base. The rearrangement links TRBV11-2 to TRBJ2-1; 7 bases fit TRBD2. Germline lookup yields CDR1 SGHAT and CDR2 FQNNGV. This CDR3 spans 14 amino acids. After removal of 5 bases from V and 4 bases from J, the junction contained 5 bases not matched to a gene. CDR3 bases: TGTGCCAGCAGCCCGCGACTAGCTTACAATGAGCAGTTCTTC. The encoded protein is CASSPRLAYNEQFF. Combining the CDR3 with reference TRBV11-2 and TRBJ2-1 gives the whole variable domain EAGVAQSPRYKIIEKRQSVAFWCNPISGHATLYWYQQILGQGPKLLIQFQNNGVVDDSQLPKDRFSAERLKGVDSTLKIQPAKLEDSAVYLCASSPRLAYNEQFFGPGTRLTVL.

This chain links TRBV6-5 with TRBJ2-7, with a tentative D call TRBD2 (5 bases). CDR1 is MNHEY and CDR2 is SVGAGI in the germline V gene. The CDR3 length is 15 residues. This CDR3 is CAGSPTPGGNYEQYF. For the CDR3, the DNA is TGTGCAGGCAGTCCCACCCCCGGAGGCAACTACGAGCAGTACTTC.

This clonotype came up many times. The V and J genes are TRBV4-2 and TRBJ2-3, with TRBD2 matching 14 bases. V was pared by 0 bases and J by 0 bases, with 5 bases of the junction left unmatched. CDR3 length equals 19 residues. The germline V gene has CDR1 LGHNA and CDR2 YNFKEQ. For the CDR3, the DNA is TGTGCCAGCAGCCAAGATATAGGACTAGCGGGGGGTAGCACAGATACGCAGTATTTT. Translation gives CASSQDIGLAGGSTDTQYF.

A remark on this clonotype: A much larger clonotype is one base distant, so this may be a read error. As DNA, the CDR3 is TGTGCCAGCGGCGAGGGAGGGCCCGTAAATACGCAGTATTTT. Translation gives CASGEGGPVNTQYF. The V call is TRBV11-2, the J call TRBJ2-3; TRBD2 matches 7 bases. V gave up 8 bases and J gave up 7 bases; unmatched junction bases: 12. Germline V CDR1 and CDR2: SGHAT, FQNNGV. The CDR3 has 14 amino acids.

This clonotype was recorded many times. This chain uses TRBV12-3 or TRBV12-4 with TRBJ2-5; D is unclear. V was cut by 3 bases and J by 4 bases, with 9 bases left in between. This CDR3 is 13 amino acids long. This CDR3 reads CASSFLPRETQYF. The DNA for the CDR3 is TGTGCCAGCAGTTTCCTGCCCCGAGAGACCCAGTACTTC.

This clonotype was seen repeatedly, ten times or more. The J gene is TRBJ2-7, the V gene TRBV5-1; TRBD2 agrees at 14 bases. This CDR3 is 20 amino acids long. V shed 0 bases, J shed 0 bases, and the junction held 11 bases outside the gene matches. Germline V gene sequence: CDR1 SGHRS, CDR2 YFSETQ. This CDR3 is CASSLGLGTSGGRSSYEQYF. The CDR3 DNA sequence: TGCGCCAGCAGCTTGGGGCTCGGGACTAGCGGGGGACGAAGCTCCTACGAGCAGTACTTC.

At least ten counts were recorded for this clonotype. CDR3: CASSPRMGAANSPLHF. In DNA, the CDR3 is TGTGCCAGCTCACCACGTATGGGGGCGGCTAATTCACCCCTCCACTTT. V gene TRBV18 combines with J gene TRBJ1-6; D is perhaps TRBD1 (6 bases). Germline V gene sequence: CDR1 KGHSH, CDR2 LQKENI. The CDR3 contains 16 residues. The V end was cut by 1 base, the J end by 6 bases, with 13 bases between.

This clonotype was observed at least ten times. This chain uses TRBV9 with TRBJ1-2; D not certain. Germline V lookup: CDR1 SGDLS, CDR2 YYNGEE. V lost 0 bases, J lost 4 bases, and 7 bases lay in between. CDR3 length equals 13 residues. DNA of the CDR3: TGTGCCAGCAGCGTAGGAGGAACCTATGGCTACACCTTC. Translating gives CASSVGGTYGYTF.

This clonotype has ten or more counts. CDR3 nucleotide sequence: TGCAGTGCCAGGGGGACTAGCGGTTCGGAGGAGACCCAGTACTTC. Translated: CSARGTSGSEETQYF. This sequence joins TRBV20-1 and TRBJ2-5, with 11 nucleotides matching TRBD2. This CDR3 is built from 15 residues. The J segment lost 5 bases and the V segment lost 6 bases, leaving 11 bases of the junction unmatched. Per the germline V gene, CDR1 is DFQATT and CDR2 is SNEGSKA (reference sequence).

To note about this clonotype: A much larger clone differs from this one at a single base, so this may be a read error. The rearrangement joins TRBV10-1 to TRBJ2-7; D remains unclear. Trimming cost V 5 bases and J 0 bases, with 11 bases left between them. The CDR3 length is 14 residues. Looked up from germline, CDR1 is WNHNN and CDR2 is SYGVQD (reference sequence). The CDR3 spells CASSNNDPSYEQYF. The CDR3, as DNA: TGCGCCAGCAGTAATAATGACCCCTCCTACGAGCAGTACTTC.

The chain combines TRBV7-2 with TRBJ1-5; D unresolved. Trimming removed 4 bases at V and 0 bases at J, with 10 bases between. CDR1 SGHTA and CDR2 FQGNSA come from the germline V gene. The CDR3 covers 15 residues. The CDR3 loop is CASSSGPNSNQPQHF. CDR3 sequence (DNA): TGTGCCAGCAGCTCAGGACCGAATAGCAATCAGCCCCAGCATTTT. The entire variable domain, with the rest obtained from reference TRBV7-2 and TRBJ1-5, is as follows: GAGVSQSPSNKVTEKGKDVELRCDPISGHTALYWYRQSLGQGLEFLIYFQGNSAPDKSGLPSDRFSAERTGGSVSTLTIQRTQQEDSAVYLCASSSGPNSNQPQHFGDGTRLSIL.

This clonotype was picked up many times. The V and J genes are TRBV2 and TRBJ2-2; a possible D gene is TRBD2 (5 bases). Trimming cost V 4 bases and J 4 bases, with 16 bases left between them. Germline V CDR1 and CDR2: SNHLY, FYNNEI. The CDR3 has 16 residues. The chain's CDR3 is CASSGFVRGGTGELFF. In DNA form, the CDR3 reads TGTGCCAGCAGTGGATTTGTACGCGGAGGCACCGGGGAGCTGTTTTTT.

As regards this clonotype: This may be a read error: a much more frequent sequence differs by one nucleotide. The chain carries TRBV7-2 and TRBJ1-3, with D hard to call. The CDR3 has 15 residues. Germline V gene data show CDR1 as SGHTA and CDR2 as FQGNSA. The CDR3 nucleotides are TGTGCCAGCAGTTTACCCGGTCGTTCTGGAAACGCCATATATTTT. It translates to CASSLPGRSGNAIYF.

This clonotype was counted ten times or more. Here the CDR3 DNA reads TGCGCCAGCAGCCAAGACAGGGGGCTGAGCTACACCTTC. Amino acid sequence: CASSQDRGLSYTF. V gene TRBV4-1 combines with J gene TRBJ1-2; 8 nucleotides agree with TRBD1. CDR1 is MGHRA and CDR2 is YSYEKL in the germline V gene. This CDR3 has 13 amino acids. Trimming took 0 bases from V and 9 from J; bases not matched to a gene: 3.

Many counts were recorded for this clonotype. In nucleotides, the CDR3 is TGTGCCAGCAGCTTAAAGGTGGGACAGGGCTCCTACAATGAGCAGTTCTTC. As protein: CASSLKVGQGSYNEQFF. The chain uses TRBV7-8 and TRBJ2-1, with TRBD1 matching over 9 bases. This CDR3 comprises 17 residues. Germline values: CDR1 SGHVS, CDR2 FQNEAQ. V was pared by 2 bases and J by 0 bases, with 5 bases of the junction left unmatched.

This clonotype was seen ten or more times. V gene TRBV5-1 combines with J gene TRBJ1-2; 8 bases are shared with TRBD1. The CDR3 totals 14 residues. J gave up 4 bases and V 0 bases, and 2 bases lay outside the gene matches. Germline CDR1 and CDR2: SGHRS and YFSETQ. CDR3 sequence reads: CASSLVTGGYGYTF. CDR3 DNA: TGCGCCAGCAGCTTGGTAACAGGGGGCTATGGCTACACCTTC.